The T cell receptor beta chain under discussion was sequenced for a study of CD8 T cells in Susac syndrome. The sequenced target, TCR beta, came from blood CD8+ and CD4+ T cells. Treatment-naive patients with stable or active relapsing-remitting disease served as multiple sclerosis controls. In contrast to the negatively isolated CD8+ and CD4+ T cells, TEMRA cells were FACS-enriched. Random-hexamer reverse transcription was applied to about 0.5 to 1 ug RNA. Across 54 Vbeta and 13 Jbeta, TCR beta CDR3 was amplified with immunoSEQ multiplex PCR. MiXCR was run by TCRdb on the immunoSEQ multiplex PCR reads, yielding one entry per CDR3 protein. Seen here are under 150,000 distinct CDR3 sequences, approximately 89% observed once, and the top ten hold about 0.23%. The CDR3 is 13 amino acids. The trim removed 7 bases at V and 6 bases at J, leaving 7 bases unmatched. In germline, CDR1 is LNHDA, CDR2 SQIVND (reference sequence).

Sequenced sample: CD8+ T cells from PBMCs. The V call is TRBV19, the J call TRBJ1-2; TRBD1 matches at 8 bases. This clonotype was obtained from a human donor with multiple sclerosis. CDR3 in DNA: TGTGCCAGTACCATGACAGGGGAACATGGCTACACCTTC. This sequence encodes CASTMTGEHGYTF.